These 10 T cell receptor beta chains share one sample of origin, sequenced in a study of cytomegalovirus exposure and HLA in healthy donors. Assay: immunoSEQ multiplex PCR; the TCRdb copy retains only in-frame clones and omits some. This table has a few hundred thousand clones, about nine tenths appearing once. Sequenced: PBMCs. The receptors were sampled from a woman aged 30 to 39 in good health and CMV-seronegative.

This chain uses TRBV6-5 with TRBJ1-5, with 10 bases identical to TRBD1. CDR3 length: 15 amino acids. The germline gives CDR1 MNHEY, CDR2 SVGAGI. With V trimmed by 5 bases and J by 5 bases, 6 bases remained unmatched. CDR3 sequence: CASSGQGEGYQPQHF. The DNA of the CDR3 is TGTGCCAGCAGTGGACAGGGGGAAGGATATCAGCCCCAGCATTTT.

This clone appeared a single time. This chain uses TRBV27 with TRBJ1-4, with a tentative D call TRBD1 (5 bases). Germline-derived CDR1 and CDR2 are MNHEY and SMNVEV (reference sequence). V lost 0 bases, J lost 7 bases, and 12 bases lay in between. This CDR3 contains 15 residues. CDR3 sequence (DNA): TGTGCCAGCAGTTTATCCAGGGTAAAGGGTGAAAAACTGTTTTTT. Amino acids: CASSLSRVKGEKLFF.

This chain links TRBV13 with TRBJ2-5, with D perhaps TRBD1 (6 bases). The germline CDR1 and CDR2 sequences are PRHDT and FYEKMQ (reference sequence). CDR3 size: 15 residues. Deletions cut 1 base from V and 5 bases from J, with 14 bases between. CDR3 protein: CASSLEGQAFETQYF. The CDR3 DNA follows: TGTGCCAGCAGCTTAGAGGGACAAGCGTTTGAGACCCAGTACTTC.

This clone was found once. The chain has TRBV4-1 and TRBJ2-2, with TRBD2 identical over 9 bases. Germline CDR1 and CDR2: MGHRA and YSYEKL. The CDR3 has 16 residues. V shed 7 bases, J shed 7 bases, and the junction held 13 bases outside the gene matches. The CDR3 sequence: CASKPEASGTSGELFF. The CDR3 DNA reads as TGCGCCAGCAAACCCGAGGCTAGCGGGACGAGCGGGGAGCTGTTTTTT.

The chain recombines TRBV5-4 with TRBJ1-1; D is uncertain. Trimming stripped 0 bases from V and 2 bases from J, with 8 bases between. The CDR3 length is 14 residues. Germline CDR1 is SGHNT and CDR2 is YYREEE (reference sequence). CDR3 sequence reads: CASSLAMENTEAFF. The CDR3 bases are TGTGCCAGCAGCTTGGCCATGGAAAACACTGAAGCTTTCTTT.

V gene TRBV10-3 combines with J gene TRBJ2-7; D gene unclear. The CDR3 loop spans 14 amino acids. Germline CDR1 reads ENHRY; CDR2 reads SYGVKD. Trimming removed 5 bases at V and 2 bases at J, with 13 bases between. DNA for the CDR3: TGTGCCATCAGTACGGATCACTCCCCCTACGAGCAGTACTTC. As protein: CAISTDHSPYEQYF.

The V call is TRBV6-1, the J call TRBJ2-2; D not resolved. The germline gives CDR1 MNHNS, CDR2 SASEGT. This CDR3 region has 14 residues. The germline V and J ends were trimmed by 1 base and 4 bases, with 7 bases remaining between them. CDR3 bases: TGTGCCAGCAGTGAAGGACGAACCACCGGGGAGCTGTTTTTT. Translation: CASSEGRTTGELFF.

This clone was picked up one time. V gene TRBV28 combines with J gene TRBJ1-1; D is ambiguous. Germline CDR1 MDHEN, CDR2 SYDVKM. CDR3 length: 14 residues. V was cut by 2 bases and J by 0 bases, with 7 bases left in between. In nucleotides, the CDR3 is TGTGCCAGCAGTTTAAGTAACGTGAACACTGAAGCTTTCTTT. Amino acids: CASSLSNVNTEAFF.

The V gene is TRBV2, the J gene TRBJ2-5; no clear D gene. This CDR3 has 13 amino acids. V lost 8 bases to trimming and J lost 2 bases, with 12 bases between them. Germline V gene lookup returns CDR1 SNHLY and CDR2 FYNNEI. CDR3 coding DNA: TGTGCCAGCGGATGGCCACGACAAGAGACCCAGTACTTC. Its translation is CASGWPRQETQYF.

The V and J genes are TRBV2 and TRBJ2-7, with D maybe TRBD1 (6 bases). CDR1 is SNHLY and CDR2 is FYNNEI in the germline V gene. With 7 bases removed from V and 3 bases from J, the gap between germline ends came to 19 bases. The CDR3 runs 15 residues. The CDR3 sequence is CASIMSGQLGYEQYF. In nucleotides, the CDR3 is TGTGCCAGCATCATGTCCGGACAGTTAGGCTACGAGCAGTACTTC.